The 11 T cell receptor beta chains below were found in one sample sequenced in a study of technical replicates of blood from four donors. The assay was immunoSEQ multiplex PCR, and TCRdb's table has in-frame clones only and misses some. Among over 75,000 clones listed, around 97% were seen once. Sequences were obtained from T cells isolated from PBMCs. Receptor source: a human donor in good health.

The genes are TRBV30 and TRBJ1-4, with D maybe TRBD1 (6 bases). This CDR3 comprises 13 residues. Deletions cut 7 bases from V and 4 bases from J, with 13 bases between. Germline V gene sequence: CDR1 GTSNPN, CDR2 SVGIG (reference sequence). The CDR3 nucleotides read TGTGCCTCCCTAAGGGGGTTTAATGAAAAACTGTTTTTT. It yields the protein CASLRGFNEKLFF.

The V gene is TRBV28, the J gene TRBJ2-7, with 7 bases that match TRBD1. In germline, CDR1 is MDHEN, CDR2 SYDVKM. The CDR3 length is 15 residues. Trimming cost V 5 bases and J 2 bases; bases outside gene matches: 9. CDR3 residues: CASSLPTGMAYEQYF. The CDR3 DNA reads as TGTGCCAGCAGTCTACCGACAGGGATGGCCTACGAGCAGTACTTC.

V usage is TRBV14 and J usage is TRBJ1-1; tentative D call: TRBD1 (5 bases). The CDR3 is made up of 15 amino acids. Trimming removed 1 base from V and 6 bases from J, with 15 bases in between. Germline V gene data show CDR1 as SGHDN and CDR2 as FVKESK. The CDR3 coding sequence is TGTGCCAGCAGCCAAGTGGGCAGGGCGGTCCCTGAAGCTTTCTTT. Encoded protein: CASSQVGRAVPEAFF.

V gene TRBV5-1 combines with J gene TRBJ2-5; TRBD1 might be the D (5 bases). Germline V CDR1 and CDR2: SGHRS, YFSETQ. V was pared by 0 bases and J by 10 bases, with 10 bases between. The CDR3 is made up of 12 amino acids. CDR3 bases: TGCGCCAGCAGCTTGGAAAGGGGTAGCCAGTACTTC. It is translated as CASSLERGSQYF.

This clone showed up just once. The rearrangement uses TRBV4-1 and TRBJ2-5, with 11 bases matching TRBD2. The J segment lost 9 bases and the V segment lost 2 bases, leaving 11 bases of the junction unmatched. CDR1 is MGHRA and CDR2 is YSYEKL in the germline V gene. This CDR3 comprises 16 residues. CDR3 loop: CASSQSNSGGAQAQYF. Written as DNA, the CDR3 is TGCGCCAGCAGCCAAAGCAATAGCGGGGGGGCCCAGGCCCAGTACTTC.

The chain links TRBV10-3 to TRBJ2-2; TRBD1 matches at 7 bases. CDR1 and CDR2 (germline): ENHRY, SYGVKD. The CDR3 is 14 amino acids. V trimming: 2 bases; J trimming: 4 bases; junction bases outside the gene matches: 1. CDR3 sequence reads: CAISENRGTGELFF. For the CDR3, the DNA is TGTGCCATCAGTGAGAACAGGGGCACCGGGGAGCTGTTTTTT.

This chain connects TRBV6-5 to TRBJ1-2; 12 positions match TRBD1. The CDR3 loop spans 12 amino acids. Per the germline V gene, CDR1 is MNHEY and CDR2 is SVGAGI. The V and J ends lost 5 bases and 11 bases, in that order; junction bases with no gene match: 3. CDR3 protein: CASSGTGGGYTF. DNA for the CDR3: TGTGCCAGCAGTGGGACAGGGGGCGGGTACACCTTC.

The V gene is TRBV7-9, the J gene TRBJ1-1; 8 bases fit TRBD1. CDR1 and CDR2 from the germline V gene are SEHNR and FQNEAQ (reference sequence). The CDR3 sequence is 14 residues long. V lost 5 bases, J lost 2 bases, and 4 bases stayed unmatched. The DNA of the CDR3 is TGTGCCAGCAGCCATGCAGGGGGCAACACTGAAGCTTTCTTT. It codes for CASSHAGGNTEAFF. The full variable domain, with the rest looked up from reference TRBV7-9 and TRBJ1-1, is DTGVSQNPRHKITKRGQNVTFRCDPISEHNRLYWYRQTLGQGPEFLTYFQNEAQLEKSRLLSDRFSAERPKGSFSTLEIQRTEQGDSAMYLCASSHAGGNTEAFFGQGTRLTVV.

This clone showed up just a few times. The rearrangement joins TRBV30 to TRBJ2-1; D possibly corresponds to TRBD1 (5 bases). V lost 0 bases and J 1 base, leaving 10 bases between the germline ends. The CDR3 is made up of 15 amino acids. Germline lookup yields CDR1 GTSNPN and CDR2 SVGIG (reference sequence). CDR3 sequence (DNA): TGTGCCTGGAGTGTTAAGGGGTGGTCCTACAATGAGCAGTTCTTC. Residues: CAWSVKGWSYNEQFF.

This chain uses TRBV30 with TRBJ1-2, with D tentatively TRBD1 (6 bases). The CDR3 covers 13 residues. Trimming stripped 3 bases from V and 5 bases from J, with 13 bases between. CDR1 and CDR2 from the germline V gene are GTSNPN and SVGIG (reference sequence). CDR3 protein: CAWSGGANYGYTF. CDR3 sequence (DNA): TGTGCCTGGAGCGGGGGGGCCAATTATGGCTACACCTTC.

The chain is built from TRBV10-2 and TRBJ2-3; 11 bases map to TRBD2. Germline loops: CDR1 WSHSY, CDR2 SAAADI. J lost 1 base, V lost 6 bases, and 3 bases had no gene match. The CDR3 extends over 15 amino acids. CDR3 protein: CASSPGLAGTDTQYF. CDR3 bases: TGCGCCAGCAGCCCGGGACTAGCGGGCACAGATACGCAGTATTTT.